The present entry profiles one TCR beta chain with its context. TCRdb's table, derived via immunoSEQ multiplex PCR, lists solely in-frame clones and lacks some. Among fewer than 13,000 clones, around 89% were seen once, and the ten largest hold approximately 5.1%. This record belongs to a study of T cell changes during pregnancy in multiple sclerosis. The CDR3 has 17 residues. Trimming at V came to 4 bases and at J to 1 base, leaving 6 bases not matched to a gene. The germline CDR1 and CDR2 sequences are LGHNA and YNFKEQ. The chain has TRBV4-2 and TRBJ2-5; 13 nucleotides align to TRBD2. Here the sequenced sample was CD8+ T cells from peripheral blood mononuclear cells, taken in the first trimester of pregnancy. The sequence was obtained from a female donor in good health, enrolled as a control in a pregnancy study. DNA for the CDR3: TGTGCCAGCAGCCCAAGGACTAGCGGGGGAATCCAAGAGACCCAGTACTTC. It translates to CASSPRTSGGIQETQYF.